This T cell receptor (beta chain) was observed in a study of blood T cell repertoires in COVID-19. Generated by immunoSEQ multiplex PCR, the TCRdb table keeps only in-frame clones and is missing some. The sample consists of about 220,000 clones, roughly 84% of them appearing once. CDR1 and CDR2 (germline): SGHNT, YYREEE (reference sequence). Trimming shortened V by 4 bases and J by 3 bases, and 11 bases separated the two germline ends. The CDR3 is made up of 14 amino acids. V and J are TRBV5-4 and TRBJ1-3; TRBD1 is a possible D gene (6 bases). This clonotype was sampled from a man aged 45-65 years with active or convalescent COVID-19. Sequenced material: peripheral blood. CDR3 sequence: CASSPDRLGNTIYF. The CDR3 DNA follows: TGTGCCAGCAGCCCCGACAGGCTTGGAAACACCATATATTTT. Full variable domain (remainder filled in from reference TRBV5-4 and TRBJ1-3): ETGVTQSPTHLIKTRGQQVTLRCSSQSGHNTVSWYQQALGQGPQFIFQYYREEENGRGNFPPRFSGLQFPNYSSELNVNALELDDSALYLCASSPDRLGNTIYFGEGSWLTVV.